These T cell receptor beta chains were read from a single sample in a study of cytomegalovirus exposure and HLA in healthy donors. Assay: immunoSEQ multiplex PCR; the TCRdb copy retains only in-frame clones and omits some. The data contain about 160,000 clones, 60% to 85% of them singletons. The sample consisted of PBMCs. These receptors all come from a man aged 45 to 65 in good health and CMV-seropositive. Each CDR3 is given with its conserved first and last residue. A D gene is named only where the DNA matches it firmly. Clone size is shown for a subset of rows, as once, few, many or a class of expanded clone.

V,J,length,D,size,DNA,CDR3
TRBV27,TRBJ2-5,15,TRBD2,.,TGTGCCAGCAGTTTATCGGGACTAGCGATAGAGACCCAGTACTTC,CASSLSGLAIETQYF
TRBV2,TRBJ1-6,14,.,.,TGTGCCAGCAGTGAAAGGCGGGTTGGGTCACCCCTCCACTTT,CASSERRVGSPLHF
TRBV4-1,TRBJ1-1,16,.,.,TGCGCCAGCAGCTGGGATCGAGGGCTTATGAACACTGAAGCTTTCTTT,CASSWDRGLMNTEAFF
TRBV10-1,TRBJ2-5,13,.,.,TGCGCCAGCAGCCAGACAGGTGTGGAGACCCAGTACTTC,CASSQTGVETQYF
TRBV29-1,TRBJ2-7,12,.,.,TGCAGCGTTGAAAACAGGGTCTACGAGCAGTACTTC,CSVENRVYEQYF
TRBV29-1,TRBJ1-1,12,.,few,TGCAGCGTACTGGAGGGGCAGCCTGAAGCTTTCTTT,CSVLEGQPEAFF
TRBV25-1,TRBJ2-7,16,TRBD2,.,TGTGCCAGCAGACAAGCCGGGACTAGCGGGGGTCAAGAGCAGTACTTC,CASRQAGTSGGQEQYF
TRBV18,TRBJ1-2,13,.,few,TGTGCCAGCTCACCAGGGGAGAACTATGGCTACACCTTC,CASSPGENYGYTF
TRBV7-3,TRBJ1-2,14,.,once,TGTGCCAGCAGCTTAACCAACAGGGACCCTGGCTACACCTTC,CASSLTNRDPGYTF
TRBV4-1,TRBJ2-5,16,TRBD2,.,TGCGCCAGCAGCCGGACTAGCGGGGAGTACCAAGAGACCCAGTACTTC,CASSRTSGEYQETQYF
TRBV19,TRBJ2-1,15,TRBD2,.,TGTGCCAGTAGTTCGTCGGGGGGGGTCTACAATGAGCAGTTCTTC,CASSSSGGVYNEQFF
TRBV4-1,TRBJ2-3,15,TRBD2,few,TGCGCCAGCAGCCAGACTAGCGGGGGAGCGGATACGCAGTATTTT,CASSQTSGGADTQYF
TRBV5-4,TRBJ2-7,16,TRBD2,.,TGTGCCAGCAGCCCGAGGACTAGCGGGGTTTCCTACGAGCAGTACTTC,CASSPRTSGVSYEQYF
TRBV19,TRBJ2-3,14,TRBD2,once,TGTGCCAGTAGTATACGGGGGGGTACAGATACGCAGTATTTT,CASSIRGGTDTQYF
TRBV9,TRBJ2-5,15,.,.,TGTGCCAGCAGCGTAGGGGTAGGACTTCAAGAGACCCAGTACTTC,CASSVGVGLQETQYF
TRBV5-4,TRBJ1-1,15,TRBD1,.,TGTGCCAGCAGCTTTGGGGACAGCATGAACACTGAAGCTTTCTTT,CASSFGDSMNTEAFF
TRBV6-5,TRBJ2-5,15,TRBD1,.,TGTGCCAGCAGTCCCGGACAGGGACGGTCGGAGACCCAGTACTTC,CASSPGQGRSETQYF
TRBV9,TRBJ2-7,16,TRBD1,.,TGTGCCAGCAGCGTGGGGGGGACAGGGGTAGCCTACGAGCAGTACTTC,CASSVGGTGVAYEQYF
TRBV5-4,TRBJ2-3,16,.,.,TGTGCCAGCAGCTCCAAGCGGACTACTAGCACAGATACGCAGTATTTT,CASSSKRTTSTDTQYF
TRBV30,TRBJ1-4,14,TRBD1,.,TGTGCCTGGAGTCGACAGGGGGGTAATGAAAAACTGTTTTTT,CAWSRQGGNEKLFF
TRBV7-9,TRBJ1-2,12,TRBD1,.,TGTGCCAGCAGCCACAGGGGATCTGGCTACACCTTC,CASSHRGSGYTF
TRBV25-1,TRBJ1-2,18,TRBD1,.,TGTGCCAGCAGTGTGGCCGGGACAGGACGATTGTTGAGCTATGGCTACACCTTC,CASSVAGTGRLLSYGYTF
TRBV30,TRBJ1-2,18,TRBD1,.,TGTGCCTGGGGGCCTTTAAACCGGGACAGGAGAGCTAACTATGGCTACACCTTC,CAWGPLNRDRRANYGYTF
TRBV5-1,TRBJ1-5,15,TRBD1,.,TGCGCCAGCAGCCTCCGTGGGACAGCTAATCAGCCCCAGCATTTT,CASSLRGTANQPQHF
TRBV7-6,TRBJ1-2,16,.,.,TGTGCCAGCAGCTTAGAGGGCTTCGACAGGCCCTATGGCTACACCTTC,CASSLEGFDRPYGYTF
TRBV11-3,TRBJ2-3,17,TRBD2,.,TGTGCCAGCAGCTTAGCGGGCTGGCGGGGGGGCGATAATACGCAGTATTTT,CASSLAGWRGGDNTQYF